Shown below are 12 T cell receptor beta chains from a single sample sequenced in a study of OX40 agonist ivuxolimab in advanced cancers. Sequencing used immunoSEQ multiplex PCR; TCRdb keeps in-frame clones, though not all of them. This table has nearly 45,000 clones, 84% appearing once. The sequences come from CD4+ or CD8+ T cells sorted from blood, collected in a trial of the OX40 agonist ivuxolimab. The receptors were gathered from an adult with an advanced solid tumor such as melanoma, head and neck, liver or kidney cancer.

The chain is built from TRBV5-5 and TRBJ2-7; D is possibly TRBD2 (5 bases). CDR1 and CDR2 from the germline V gene are SGHKS and YYEKEE (reference sequence). Trimming took off 1 base at V and 2 bases at J, with 16 bases between the two ends. There are 16 residues in the CDR3. The CDR3 reads CASSLFGNPPTYEQYF. Here the CDR3 DNA reads TGTGCCAGCAGCTTGTTCGGGAATCCACCGACCTACGAGCAGTACTTC.

The rearrangement links TRBV20-1 to TRBJ2-7; either TRBD1 or TRBD2 may supply D (5 bases each). V was shortened by 4 bases and J by 8 bases, with 12 bases between the two germline ends. This CDR3 is 11 amino acids long. Germline V gene lookup returns CDR1 DFQATT and CDR2 SNEGSKA (reference sequence). The CDR3 reads CSATGPTKQYF. In nucleotides, the CDR3 is TGCAGTGCTACGGGACCGACTAAGCAGTACTTC.

This sequence joins TRBV6-6 and TRBJ1-1; maybe TRBD1 (6 bases). V shed 8 bases and J shed 7 bases, with 17 bases lying between them. CDR1 is MNHNY, CDR2 SVGAGI, per germline (reference sequence). This CDR3 spans 13 amino acids. CDR3 sequence (DNA): TGTGCCAGCGCCCCAGGGGAATTTGTTGAAGCTTTCTTT. Translation: CASAPGEFVEAFF.

The chain combines TRBV11-2 with TRBJ2-7; 12 nucleotides line up with TRBD1. The germline V gene has CDR1 SGHAT and CDR2 FQNNGV. J was trimmed by 6 bases and V by 1 base; bases with no gene match: 7. The CDR3 has 16 residues. The CDR3 protein is CASSLGWDRGPSEQYF. The DNA of the CDR3 is TGTGCCAGCAGCTTAGGCTGGGACAGGGGGCCTAGCGAGCAGTACTTC.

This chain connects TRBV5-1 to TRBJ2-1; D assignment may be TRBD1 or TRBD2 (7 bases each). The CDR3 has 14 residues. The germline CDR1 and CDR2 sequences are SGHRS and YFSETQ. V lost 2 bases to trimming and J lost 5 bases, with 11 bases between them. CDR3 in amino acids: CASSFRGGNNEQFF. For the CDR3, the DNA is TGCGCCAGCAGCTTCAGGGGGGGTAACAATGAGCAGTTCTTC. The full variable domain, completed using reference TRBV5-1 and TRBJ2-1, is KAGVTQTPRYLIKTRGQQVTLSCSPISGHRSVSWYQQTPGQGLQFLFEYFSETQRNKGNFPGRFSGRQFSNSRSEMNVSTLELGDSALYLCASSFRGGNNEQFFGPGTRLTVL.

This clone has only one observation. The rearrangement links TRBV27 to TRBJ1-5; unclear D gene. The CDR3 totals 11 residues. Germline CDR1 is MNHEY and CDR2 is SMNVEV (reference sequence). V was shortened by 8 bases and J by 11 bases, with 13 bases between the two germline ends. The CDR3 sequence is CASGFFMAQHF. For the CDR3, the DNA is TGTGCCAGCGGGTTTTTTATGGCCCAGCATTTT.

This clone was counted a few times. V is TRBV7-6 and J is TRBJ2-1; no firm D call. Germline V CDR1 and CDR2: SGHVS, FNYEAQ. This CDR3 has 16 amino acids. V gave up 5 bases and J gave up 1 base, with 15 bases separating them. The CDR3 region has the DNA TGTGCCAGCAGCCACCAGGTGCCCCCATCCTACAATGAGCAGTTCTTC. This sequence encodes CASSHQVPPSYNEQFF.

There are a few counts of this clone. The chain is built from TRBV9 and TRBJ1-6; D is undetermined. V gave up 4 bases and J gave up 7 bases, with 21 bases separating them. Germline lookup yields CDR1 SGDLS and CDR2 YYNGEE. There are 17 residues in the CDR3. CDR3 sequence: CASSSIPGTELNSPLHF. CDR3 coding DNA: TGTGCCAGCAGCTCAATACCGGGAACCGAACTGAATTCACCCCTCCACTTT.

This clone showed up just a few times. This chain uses TRBV28 with TRBJ1-1, with D hard to call. The CDR3 is 12 residues long. Germline CDR1 and CDR2: MDHEN and SYDVKM. V dropped 5 bases and J dropped 6 bases, with 10 bases sitting between them. The chain's CDR3 is CASSVGFAEAFF. CDR3 DNA sequence: TGTGCCAGCAGTGTGGGTTTTGCTGAAGCTTTCTTT.

The chain is built from TRBV28 and TRBJ1-5, with 10 bases fitting TRBD1. Germline V gene sequence: CDR1 MDHEN, CDR2 SYDVKM. Trimming at V came to 10 bases and at J to 4 bases, leaving 7 bases not matched to a gene. CDR3 length: 14 residues. Written as DNA, the CDR3 is TGTGCCAATCCGGACAGGGGGGAGAATCAGCCCCAGCATTTT. It translates to CANPDRGENQPQHF.

The chain combines TRBV7-9 with TRBJ1-1, with D unresolved. CDR1 SEHNR and CDR2 FQNEAQ come from the germline V gene (reference sequence). CDR3 length: 13 residues. V was clipped by 5 bases and J by 1 base, with 8 bases between them. CDR3 protein: CASSLSQNTEAFF. The DNA for the CDR3 is TGTGCCAGCAGCCTCTCCCAGAACACTGAAGCTTTCTTT.

This chain uses TRBV7-8 with TRBJ2-7, with D perhaps matching TRBD1 or TRBD2 (7 bases each). Trimming took off 0 bases at V and 1 base at J, with 13 bases between the two ends. CDR3 length: 16 residues. The germline V gene has CDR1 SGHVS and CDR2 FQNEAQ. The CDR3 spells CASSLAPRGGSYEQYF. CDR3 DNA sequence: TGTGCCAGCAGCTTAGCCCCCAGGGGGGGATCCTACGAGCAGTACTTC.